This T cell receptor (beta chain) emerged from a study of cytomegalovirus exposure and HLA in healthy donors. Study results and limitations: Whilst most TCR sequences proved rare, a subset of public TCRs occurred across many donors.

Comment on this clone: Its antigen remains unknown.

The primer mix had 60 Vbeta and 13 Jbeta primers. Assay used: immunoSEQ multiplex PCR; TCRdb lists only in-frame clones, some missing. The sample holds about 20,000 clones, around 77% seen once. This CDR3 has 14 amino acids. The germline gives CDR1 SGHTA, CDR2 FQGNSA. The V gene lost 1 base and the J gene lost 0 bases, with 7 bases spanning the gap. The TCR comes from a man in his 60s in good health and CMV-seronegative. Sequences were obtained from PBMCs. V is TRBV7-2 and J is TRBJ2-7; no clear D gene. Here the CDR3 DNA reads TGTGCCAGCAGCTTAGAAGTCAGCTCCTACGAGCAGTACTTC. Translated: CASSLEVSSYEQYF.